What follows are 13 T cell receptor beta chains derived from one specimen sequenced in a study of beta chain features in type 1 diabetes. These receptors' antigens are unknown. Reverse transcribing all isolated RNA meant expressed TCRB transcripts were sequenced. Produced via immunoSEQ multiplex PCR; TCRdb's table is partial and in-frame only. This sample has around 140,000 clones, with 9% found just once. Study-level points and caveats: There was a moderate but significant shortening of TCRB CDR3s in all four CD4+ subsets of Type 1 diabetes patients.

The sequenced sample was central memory CD4+ T cells from blood. The receptors come from a man between 25 and 39 years old with type 1 diabetes.

This clone has a handful of counts. The CDR3 loop reads CASSVGLSGGDEYEQYF. CDR3 nucleotides: TGTGCCAGCAGCGTAGGTCTGTCGGGGGGGGATGAGTACGAGCAGTACTTC. This sequence joins TRBV9 and TRBJ2-7; 8 nucleotides align to TRBD2. The CDR3 loop spans 17 amino acids. With 0 bases clipped from V and 4 bases from J, the junction kept 12 bases outside the gene matches. From germline, CDR1 is SGDLS and CDR2 YYNGEE.

This clone was counted between two and nine times. The chain joins TRBV5-1 to TRBJ2-1; 10 bases line up with TRBD2. J lost 7 bases, V lost 4 bases, and 5 bases had no gene match. The CDR3 extends over 14 amino acids. CDR1 and CDR2 from the germline V gene are SGHRS and YFSETQ. CDR3: CASSQPGLANEQFF. Here the CDR3 DNA reads TGCGCCAGCAGCCAGCCGGGACTAGCGAATGAGCAGTTCTTC.

This clone was counted a few times. CDR3 protein: CASSVGGRGEQYF. The CDR3 DNA reads as TGTGCCAGCAGCGTAGGAGGCCGGGGCGAGCAGTACTTC. This chain connects TRBV9 to TRBJ2-7; possible D gene TRBD2, 5 bases. The CDR3 loop spans 13 amino acids. The V and J ends lost 0 bases and 6 bases respectively, with 10 bases between them. CDR1 and CDR2 from the germline V gene are SGDLS and YYNGEE.

This clone came up many times. Additional DNA sequences in this sample encode the identical CDR3. This rearrangement joins TRBV30 to TRBJ1-1; D not certain. Germline V gene sequence: CDR1 GTSNPN, CDR2 SVGIG (reference sequence). V was shortened by 0 bases and J by 4 bases, with 9 bases between the two germline ends. The CDR3 runs 13 residues. CDR3 in amino acids: CAWSVEGGTEAFF. CDR3 bases: TGTGCCTGGAGTGTTGAGGGCGGCACTGAAGCTTTCTTT.

The rearrangement uses TRBV6-5 and TRBJ2-3; 7 bases map to TRBD2. With 4 bases clipped from V and 5 bases from J, the junction kept 6 bases outside the gene matches. Germline-derived CDR1 and CDR2 are MNHEY and SVGAGI. The CDR3 extends over 14 amino acids. In DNA form, the CDR3 reads TGTGCCAGCAGTTGGGTGGGGGGGTTAGATACGCAGTATTTT. Protein: CASSWVGGLDTQYF.

This clone has just a few counts. The chain combines TRBV7-3 with TRBJ1-1, with TRBD1 matching over 8 bases. Germline CDR1 SGHTA, CDR2 FQGTGA. The CDR3 runs 13 residues. V shed 3 bases and J 4 bases; nucleotides not matched to a gene: 1. The CDR3 loop reads CASSFDRGTEAFF. Written as DNA, the CDR3 is TGTGCCAGCAGCTTTGACAGGGGCACTGAAGCTTTCTTT.

The V gene is TRBV2, the J gene TRBJ1-6; 9 bases align to TRBD1. V was pared by 1 base and J by 7 bases, with 2 bases of the junction left unmatched. The germline V gene encodes CDR1 SNHLY and CDR2 FYNNEI. The CDR3 spans 15 residues. DNA of the CDR3: TGTGCCAGCAGTGAAGTAGGGACAGGGAATTCACCCCTCCACTTT. Residues: CASSEVGTGNSPLHF.

The J gene is TRBJ1-6, the V gene TRBV30; 7 nucleotides agree with TRBD1. CDR3 length: 15 residues. J lost 7 bases, V lost 1 base, and 7 bases had no gene match. CDR1 and CDR2 from the germline V gene are GTSNPN and SVGIG (reference sequence). The CDR3 nucleotides read TGTGCCTGGAGTGCCAACTCAGGGGGGAATTCACCCCTCCACTTT. It is translated as CAWSANSGGNSPLHF.

This chain connects TRBV4-1 to TRBJ2-1, with TRBD2 matching 15 bases. V shed 2 bases and J 0 bases; nucleotides not matched to a gene: 8. Germline CDR1 MGHRA, CDR2 YSYEKL. The CDR3 is made up of 20 amino acids. The CDR3 spells CASSQTGLAGGPSSYNEQFF. The CDR3 bases are TGCGCCAGCAGCCAAACGGGACTAGCGGGGGGCCCCAGCTCCTACAATGAGCAGTTCTTC.

The table lists this clone with a few counts. This chain links TRBV7-9 with TRBJ2-4; 8 nucleotides align to TRBD2. The CDR3 sequence is 15 residues long. Germline CDR1 SEHNR, CDR2 FQNEAQ (reference sequence). V gave up 5 bases and J gave up 6 bases; unmatched junction bases: 9. The CDR3 loop reads CASSPMVAGGNIQYF. The DNA for the CDR3 is TGTGCCAGCAGCCCCATGGTGGCGGGGGGAAACATTCAGTACTTC.

In its sample, this clone was seen a few times. The CDR3 sequence: CASSTQGAMGEKLFF. CDR3 nucleotides: TGCGCCAGCAGCACCCAGGGGGCAATGGGTGAAAAACTGTTTTTT. The gene calls are TRBV5-1 and TRBJ1-4; 8 bases fit TRBD1. The length of the CDR3 is 15 residues. V lost 4 bases to trimming and J lost 7 bases; unmatched junction nucleotides: 9. The V gene's germline CDR1 is SGHRS and CDR2 YFSETQ.

V is TRBV7-6 and J is TRBJ2-7, with D possibly being TRBD1 (5 bases). Germline CDR1 SGHVS, CDR2 FNYEAQ. This CDR3 has 14 amino acids. V lost 5 bases to trimming and J lost 0 bases, with 11 bases between them. The DNA for the CDR3 is TGTGCCAGCAGCCGACAGTCTAGCTCCTACGAGCAGTACTTC. Amino acids: CASSRQSSSYEQYF.

This clone was counted between two and nine times. The chain has TRBV10-3 and TRBJ2-1, with TRBD2 as a possible D gene (7 bases). The germline CDR1 and CDR2 sequences are ENHRY and SYGVKD. The CDR3 has 16 amino acids. V lost 2 bases, J lost 6 bases, and 17 bases lay in between. For the CDR3, the DNA is TGTGCCATCAGTGAGAATAGGGGGGGGGCTTCCAATGAGCAGTTCTTC. The encoded protein is CAISENRGGASNEQFF.